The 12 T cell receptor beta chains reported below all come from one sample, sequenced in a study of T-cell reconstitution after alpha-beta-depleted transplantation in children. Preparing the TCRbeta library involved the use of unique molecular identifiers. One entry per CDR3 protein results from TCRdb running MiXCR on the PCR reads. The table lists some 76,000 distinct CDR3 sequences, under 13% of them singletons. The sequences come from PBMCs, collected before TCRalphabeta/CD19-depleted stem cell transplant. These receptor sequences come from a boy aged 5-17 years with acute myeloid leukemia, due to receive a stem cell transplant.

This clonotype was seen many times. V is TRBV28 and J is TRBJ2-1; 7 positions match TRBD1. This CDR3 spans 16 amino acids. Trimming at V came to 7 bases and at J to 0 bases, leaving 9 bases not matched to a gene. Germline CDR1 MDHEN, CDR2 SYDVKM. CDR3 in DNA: TGTGCCAGCATCCGTAACAGGGGCCCCTCCTACAATGAGCAGTTCTTC. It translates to CASIRNRGPSYNEQFF. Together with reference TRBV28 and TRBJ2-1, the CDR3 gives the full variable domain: DVKVTQSSRYLVKRTGEKVFLECVQDMDHENMFWYRQDPGLGLRLIYFSYDVKMKEKGDIPEGYSVSREKKERFSLILESASTNQTSMYLCASIRNRGPSYNEQFFGPGTRLTVL.

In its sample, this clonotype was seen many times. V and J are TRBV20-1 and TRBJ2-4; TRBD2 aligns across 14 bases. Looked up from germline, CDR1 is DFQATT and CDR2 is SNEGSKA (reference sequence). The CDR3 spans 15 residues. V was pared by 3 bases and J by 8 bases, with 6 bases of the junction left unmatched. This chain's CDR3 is CSASPGGLAGDIQYF. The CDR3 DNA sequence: TGCAGTGCTAGTCCCGGGGGACTAGCGGGAGACATTCAGTACTTC.

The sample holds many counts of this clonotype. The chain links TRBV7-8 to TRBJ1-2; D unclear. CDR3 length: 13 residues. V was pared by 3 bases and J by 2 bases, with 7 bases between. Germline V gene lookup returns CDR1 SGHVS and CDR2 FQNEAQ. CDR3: CASSFDRNYGYTF. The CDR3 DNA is TGTGCCAGCAGCTTCGATAGAAACTATGGCTACACCTTC.

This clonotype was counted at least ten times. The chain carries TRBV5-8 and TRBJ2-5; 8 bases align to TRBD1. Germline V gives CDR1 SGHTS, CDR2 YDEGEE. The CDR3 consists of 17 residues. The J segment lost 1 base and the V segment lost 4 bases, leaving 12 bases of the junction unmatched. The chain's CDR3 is CASSLGQVLGGQETQYF. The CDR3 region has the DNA TGTGCCAGCAGCCTGGGACAGGTACTGGGGGGCCAAGAGACCCAGTACTTC. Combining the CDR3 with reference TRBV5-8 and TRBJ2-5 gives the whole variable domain EAGVTQSPTHLIKTRGQQATLRCSPISGHTSVYWYQQALGLGLQFLLWYDEGEERNRGNFPPRFSGRQFPNYSSELNVNALELEDSALYLCASSLGQVLGGQETQYFGPGTRLLVL.

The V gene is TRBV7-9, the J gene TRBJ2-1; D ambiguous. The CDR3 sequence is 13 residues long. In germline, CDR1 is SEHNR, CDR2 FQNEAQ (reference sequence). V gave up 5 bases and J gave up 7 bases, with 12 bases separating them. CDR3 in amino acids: CASSQRVENEQFF. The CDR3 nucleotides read TGTGCCAGCAGCCAGCGCGTGGAGAATGAGCAGTTCTTC.

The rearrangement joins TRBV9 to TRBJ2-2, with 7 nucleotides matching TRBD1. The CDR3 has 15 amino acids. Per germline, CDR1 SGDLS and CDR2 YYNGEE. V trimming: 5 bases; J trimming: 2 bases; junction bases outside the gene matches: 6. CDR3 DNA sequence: TGTGCCAGCAGGGGACAGAGCTTAAACACCGGGGAGCTGTTTTTT. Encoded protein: CASRGQSLNTGELFF. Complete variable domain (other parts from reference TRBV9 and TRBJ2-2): DSGVTQTPKHLITATGQRVTLRCSPRSGDLSVYWYQQSLDQGLQFLIQYYNGEERAKGNILERFSAQQFPDLHSELNLSSLELGDSALYFCASRGQSLNTGELFFGEGSRLTVL.

The CDR3 spells CASTSSGGADTQYF. The CDR3 DNA reads TGTGCCAGCACCTCTAGCGGGGGGGCAGATACGCAGTATTTT. The chain couples TRBV4-2 to TRBJ2-3, with TRBD2 matching 12 bases. The length of the CDR3 is 14 residues. With V trimmed by 7 bases and J by 4 bases, 3 bases remained unmatched. Germline assignment: CDR1 LGHNA and CDR2 YNFKEQ.

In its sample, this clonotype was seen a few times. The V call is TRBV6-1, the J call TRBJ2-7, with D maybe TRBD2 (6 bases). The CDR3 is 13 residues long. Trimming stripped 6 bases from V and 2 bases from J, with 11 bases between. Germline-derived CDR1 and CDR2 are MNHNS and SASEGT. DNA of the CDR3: TGTGCCAGCAGCCGGGGGTACCCCTACGAGCAGTACTTC. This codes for CASSRGYPYEQYF.

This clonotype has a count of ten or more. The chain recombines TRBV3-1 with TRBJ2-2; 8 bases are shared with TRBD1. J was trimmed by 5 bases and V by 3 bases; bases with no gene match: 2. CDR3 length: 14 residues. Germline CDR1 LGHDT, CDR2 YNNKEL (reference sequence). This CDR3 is CASSQDRVTGELFF. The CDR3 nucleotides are TGTGCCAGCAGCCAGGACAGGGTTACCGGGGAGCTGTTTTTT.

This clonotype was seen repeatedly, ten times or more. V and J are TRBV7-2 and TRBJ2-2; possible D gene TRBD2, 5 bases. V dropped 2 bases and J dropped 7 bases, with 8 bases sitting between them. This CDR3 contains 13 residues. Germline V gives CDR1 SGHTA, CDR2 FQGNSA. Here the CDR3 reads CASSLKGGGELFF. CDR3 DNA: TGTGCCAGCAGCTTAAAAGGAGGCGGGGAGCTGTTTTTT.

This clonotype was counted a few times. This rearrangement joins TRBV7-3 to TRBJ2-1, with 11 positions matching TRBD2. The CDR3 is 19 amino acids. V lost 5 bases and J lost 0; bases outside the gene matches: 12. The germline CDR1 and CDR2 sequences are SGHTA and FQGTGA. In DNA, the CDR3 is TGTGCCAGCAGCCGGGGGGGACTAGCGGCATTCAGCTCCTACAATGAGCAGTTCTTC. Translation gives CASSRGGLAAFSSYNEQFF.

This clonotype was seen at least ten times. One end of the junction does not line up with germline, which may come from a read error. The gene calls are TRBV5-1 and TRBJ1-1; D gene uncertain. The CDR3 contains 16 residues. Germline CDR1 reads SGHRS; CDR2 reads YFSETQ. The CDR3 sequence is CASSLDRKVMGSEVFF. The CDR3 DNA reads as TGCGCCAGCAGCTTGGACCGAAAGGTAATGGGCTCTGAAGTTTTCTTT.